This is a list of T cell receptor beta chains from one sample in a study of T cells in Graves' hyperthyroidism and ophthalmopathy. TCRdb reprocessed the multiplex PCR reads with MiXCR, giving one entry per CDR3 protein. The data show nearly 600,000 distinct CDR3 sequences, with over 11% seen just once and approximately 5.7% held by the top ten. The sample was blood. The receptors here all came from a woman in her thirties with Graves' hyperthyroidism that later progressed to Graves' ophthalmopathy. CDR3s include the opening cysteine and the closing phenylalanine or tryptophan. Each record gives: V gene, J gene, clone size, D gene, CDR3 protein, CDR3 DNA. The D gene is left open where the match is weak. Clone size is shown for a subset of rows, as once, few, many or a class of expanded clone.

V: TRBV28
J: TRBJ2-3
size: many
D: .
CDR3: CASSFPPNSDTQYF
DNA: TGTGCCAGCAGTTTCCCCCCCAACTCAGATACGCAGTATTTT

V: TRBV30
J: TRBJ2-6
size: few
D: .
CDR3: CAYTGANVLTF
DNA: TGTGCCTATACTGGGGCCAACGTCCTGACTTTC

V: TRBV6-4
J: TRBJ2-7
size: .
D: .
CDR3: CASRETASSYGQYF
DNA: TGTGCCAGCAGGGAAACGGCGAGCTCCTACGGGCAGTACTTC

V: TRBV15
J: TRBJ2-5
size: .
D: .
CDR3: CATSRGQEPQETQYF
DNA: TGTGCCACCAGCAGAGGACAGGAACCCCAAGAGACCCAGTACTTC

V: TRBV30
J: TRBJ2-1
size: many
D: .
CDR3: CAWSGLAVYNEQFF
DNA: TGTGCCTGGAGTGGATTAGCGGTATACAATGAGCAGTTCTTC

V: TRBV24-1
J: TRBJ2-5
size: many
D: .
CDR3: CATGVTGQETQYF
DNA: TGTGCCACCGGGGTGACAGGACAAGAGACCCAGTACTTC

V: TRBV12-3/TRBV12-4
J: TRBJ1-2
size: many
D: TRBD1
CDR3: CASRLTGTSNYGYTF
DNA: TGTGCCAGCAGGCTGACAGGGACCTCTAACTATGGCTACACCTTC

V: TRBV2
J: TRBJ2-5
size: many
D: TRBD2
CDR3: CASRGLAGMETQYF
DNA: TGTGCCAGCAGGGGACTAGCGGGAATGGAGACCCAGTACTTC

V: TRBV6-2/TRBV6-3
J: TRBJ2-7
size: many
D: TRBD1
CDR3: CASSYFPGQTYEQYF
DNA: TGTGCCAGCAGTTACTTCCCGGGACAGACCTACGAGCAGTACTTC

V: TRBV9
J: TRBJ2-7
size: many
D: TRBD2
CDR3: CASSVGTSDTYEQYF
DNA: TGTGCCAGCAGCGTTGGGACTAGCGACACCTACGAGCAGTACTTC

V: TRBV19
J: TRBJ2-7
size: .
D: .
CDR3: CASSIQGKYEQYF
DNA: TGTGCCAGTAGTATACAGGGAAAGTACGAGCAGTACTTC

V: TRBV20-1
J: TRBJ2-7
size: many
D: TRBD2
CDR3: CTAGGRETSGFYEQYF
DNA: TGCACCGCGGGTGGTCGTGAGACTAGCGGGTTCTACGAGCAGTACTTC

V: TRBV18
J: TRBJ2-5
size: .
D: .
CDR3: CASSFSPPQETQYF
DNA: TGTGCCAGCTCATTCTCCCCGCCACAAGAGACCCAGTACTTC

V: TRBV11-2
J: TRBJ1-2
size: many
D: .
CDR3: CASSSPGVHGYTF
DNA: TGTGCCAGCAGCAGTCCCGGGGTTCATGGCTACACCTTC

V: TRBV4-1
J: TRBJ2-5
size: .
D: TRBD2
CDR3: CASSQDFEREVKETQYF
DNA: TGCGCCAGCAGCCAAGATTTCGAGCGGGAGGTAAAAGAGACCCAGTACTTC

V: TRBV6-1
J: TRBJ1-4
size: many
D: TRBD1
CDR3: CASSRRPGQGWIESEKLFF
DNA: TGTGCCAGCAGCCGAAGACCGGGACAGGGGTGGATTGAAAGTGAAAAACTGTTTTTT

V: TRBV30
J: TRBJ2-1
size: .
D: TRBD2
CDR3: CAWSIGGSSYNEQFF
DNA: TGTGCCTGGAGCATCGGCGGGAGCTCCTACAATGAGCAGTTCTTC

V: TRBV27
J: TRBJ2-1
size: many
D: TRBD1
CDR3: CASRSDRFGYNEQFF
DNA: TGTGCCAGCAGATCGGACAGGTTTGGCTACAATGAGCAGTTCTTC

V: TRBV29-1
J: TRBJ2-3
size: many
D: .
CDR3: CSGDGGRGTDTQYF
DNA: TGCAGCGGGGACGGGGGGCGCGGCACAGATACGCAGTATTTT

V: TRBV28
J: TRBJ1-2
size: .
D: TRBD1
CDR3: CASSTQGAPNYGYTF
DNA: TGTGCCAGCAGTACCCAGGGGGCGCCTAACTATGGCTACACCTTC

V: TRBV27
J: TRBJ1-1
size: many
D: TRBD1
CDR3: CASSKDRGSTEAFF
DNA: TGTGCCAGCAGTAAGGACAGGGGGAGCACTGAAGCTTTCTTT

V: TRBV11-2
J: TRBJ2-7
size: .
D: TRBD1
CDR3: CASSPSGTEYEQYF
DNA: TGTGCCAGCAGCCCATCTGGGACAGAGTACGAGCAGTACTTC

V: TRBV11-2
J: TRBJ1-6
size: many
D: .
CDR3: CASSSDSPLHF
DNA: TGTGCCAGCAGCTCTGATTCACCCCTCCACTTT

V: TRBV20-1
J: TRBJ2-7
size: .
D: .
CDR3: CSAREQQDYEQYF
DNA: TGCAGTGCTAGAGAACAACAGGACTACGAGCAGTACTTC

V: TRBV5-1
J: TRBJ1-1
size: many
D: .
CDR3: CASSLQTVDTEAFF
DNA: TGCGCCAGCAGCTTGCAGACAGTCGACACTGAAGCTTTCTTT

V: TRBV20-1
J: TRBJ1-5
size: .
D: .
CDR3: CSARDPTTIMDQPQHF
DNA: TGCAGTGCTAGAGATCCGACGACCATAATGGATCAGCCCCAGCATTTT

V: TRBV12-3/TRBV12-4
J: TRBJ1-2
size: many
D: .
CDR3: CASSTQGYYGYTF
DNA: TGTGCCAGCAGCACTCAGGGGTATTATGGCTACACCTTC

V: TRBV27
J: TRBJ2-3
size: many
D: TRBD2
CDR3: CASSPGTSGSTDTQYF
DNA: TGTGCCAGCAGCCCCGGGACTAGCGGGAGCACAGATACGCAGTATTTT

V: TRBV7-3
J: TRBJ2-1
size: many
D: TRBD1
CDR3: CASSSRGTYNEQFF
DNA: TGTGCCAGCAGCTCCAGGGGGACCTACAATGAGCAGTTCTTC

V: TRBV20-1
J: TRBJ2-3
size: many
D: .
CDR3: CSASGAATSTDTQYF
DNA: TGCAGTGCTAGCGGGGCAGCCACTAGCACAGATACGCAGTATTTT

V: TRBV20-1
J: TRBJ2-5
size: .
D: TRBD1
CDR3: CSAREVRMDRDQETQYF
DNA: TGCAGTGCTAGAGAAGTTAGGATGGACAGGGATCAAGAGACCCAGTACTTC

V: TRBV2
J: TRBJ2-7
size: many
D: TRBD1
CDR3: CASSEPGQNYEQYF
DNA: TGTGCCAGCAGTGAACCGGGACAGAACTACGAGCAGTACTTC

V: TRBV7-2
J: TRBJ2-5
size: many
D: .
CDR3: CASSSSRVWGQETQYF
DNA: TGTGCCAGCAGCTCCAGTAGGGTGTGGGGACAAGAGACCCAGTACTTC

V: TRBV10-3
J: TRBJ1-6
size: many
D: TRBD1
CDR3: CAMGQGNSPLHF
DNA: TGTGCCATGGGACAGGGTAATTCACCCCTCCACTTT

V: TRBV14
J: TRBJ2-1
size: .
D: .
CDR3: CASSRLRWGEQFF
DNA: TGTGCCAGCAGCCGCCTTAGATGGGGTGAGCAGTTCTTC

V: TRBV15
J: TRBJ1-4
size: once
D: .
CDR3: CATSRKLEPWGTNEKLFF
DNA: TGTGCCACCAGCCGCAAACTGGAGCCCTGGGGAACTAATGAAAAACTGTTTTTT

V: TRBV7-2
J: TRBJ1-6
size: .
D: .
CDR3: CASSLSLGDNSPLHF
DNA: TGTGCCAGCAGCTTAAGTTTAGGCGACAATTCACCCCTCCACTTT

V: TRBV7-3
J: TRBJ1-2
size: many
D: .
CDR3: CASSSGFEGYTF
DNA: TGTGCCAGCAGCTCCGGATTCGAAGGCTACACCTTC

V: TRBV7-3
J: TRBJ2-1
size: .
D: TRBD2
CDR3: CASSSSGLAGSSYNEQFF
DNA: TGTGCCAGCAGCTCCTCGGGACTAGCGGGAAGCTCCTACAATGAGCAGTTCTTC

V: TRBV29-1
J: TRBJ1-1
size: few
D: .
CDR3: CSVVEQVGTEAFF
DNA: TGCAGCGTTGTTGAGCAGGTAGGCACTGAAGCTTTCTTT

V: TRBV19
J: TRBJ2-2
size: many
D: .
CDR3: CASSISPNTGELFF
DNA: TGTGCCAGTAGTATCTCCCCGAACACCGGGGAGCTGTTTTTT

V: TRBV6-7
J: TRBJ2-1
size: .
D: .
CDR3: CASSYSGGSDDEQFF
DNA: TGTGCCAGCAGTTACTCGGGAGGCAGTGACGATGAGCAGTTCTTC

V: TRBV5-4
J: TRBJ2-7
size: many
D: TRBD2
CDR3: CASSLVSGRSAEQYF
DNA: TGTGCCAGCAGCTTGGTGAGCGGGAGGTCGGCCGAGCAGTACTTC

V: TRBV10-3
J: TRBJ1-2
size: many
D: .
CDR3: CAISEERQNYGYTF
DNA: TGTGCCATCAGTGAGGAACGGCAGAACTATGGCTACACCTTC

V: TRBV11-2
J: TRBJ2-3
size: many
D: .
CDR3: CASSVQDTQYF
DNA: TGTGCCAGCAGCGTCCAGGATACGCAGTATTTT

V: TRBV29-1
J: TRBJ2-5
size: .
D: TRBD1
CDR3: CSVGGTGGAETQYF
DNA: TGCAGCGTTGGTGGGACAGGGGGAGCAGAGACCCAGTACTTC

V: TRBV11-2
J: TRBJ2-1
size: few
D: TRBD2
CDR3: CASSLSPLAGGPSEQFF
DNA: TGTGCCAGCAGCTTAAGCCCACTAGCGGGAGGGCCCAGTGAGCAGTTCTTC

V: TRBV6-5
J: TRBJ1-5
size: many
D: .
CDR3: CASREGEPQHF
DNA: TGTGCCAGCAGAGAGGGGGAGCCCCAGCATTTT

V: TRBV6-1
J: TRBJ1-2
size: many
D: .
CDR3: CASSLNPALYGYTF
DNA: TGTGCCAGCAGCTTAAACCCGGCTCTCTATGGCTACACCTTC

V: TRBV24-1
J: TRBJ2-1
size: many
D: TRBD1
CDR3: CATSDLYGDRGKDEQFF
DNA: TGTGCCACCAGTGATTTGTACGGGGACAGGGGTAAGGATGAGCAGTTCTTC

V: TRBV7-9
J: TRBJ2-4
size: many
D: TRBD2
CDR3: CASSSPGGLGNIQYF
DNA: TGTGCCAGCAGCTCGCCGGGAGGTCTCGGAAACATTCAGTACTTC

V: TRBV11-3
J: TRBJ2-3
size: few
D: .
CDR3: CASSPRWRESTDTQYF
DNA: TGTGCCAGCAGCCCCCGTTGGAGGGAGAGCACAGATACGCAGTATTTT

V: TRBV24-1
J: TRBJ2-3
size: many
D: TRBD2
CDR3: CATSDQTGGADTQYF
DNA: TGTGCCACCAGTGATCAAACGGGAGGCGCAGATACGCAGTATTTT